A single sample gave rise to the 19 T cell receptor beta chains below, sequenced in a study of CXCR3-negative and CXCR3-positive naive CD8 T cells. UMI labels and 5' RACE were used to prepare the TRB cDNA libraries. One entry per CDR3 protein, without DNA, is what TCRdb gives after re-calling the 5' RACE reads. This sample lists about 53,000 distinct CDR3 sequences; its ten largest clones have about 0.42%. Sequenced input: naive CXCR3- CD8+ T cells from blood. The subset here: CD45RO-CCR7+CD27+CD95- naive CD8+ T cells lacking CXCR3 (TNR3-). The receptor set was obtained from a human donor in good health. Some clones in this sample may be carry-over from other donors' samples.

The CDR3 spells CSVEERVSYGYTF. V is TRBV29-1 and J is TRBJ1-2. The germline V gene has CDR1 SQVTM and CDR2 ANQGSEA. This CDR3 contains 13 residues.

The rearrangement links TRBV27 to TRBJ2-7; with no DNA, the TCRdb D assignment of TRBD2 cannot be verified. The length of the CDR3 is 17 residues. Per germline, CDR1 MNHEY and CDR2 SMNVEV (reference sequence). CDR3 loop: CASSSRLAGGPLYEQYF.

The chain carries TRBV7-2 and TRBJ2-1. The CDR3 loop spans 12 amino acids. Germline V gene data show CDR1 as SGHTA and CDR2 as FQGNSA. Here the CDR3 reads CASSPVLDEQFF.

The chain couples TRBV7-2 to TRBJ1-1. The CDR3 contains 13 residues. CDR1 and CDR2 from the germline V gene are SGHTA and FQGNSA. This CDR3 is CASSLARGGEAFF.

The chain has TRBV2 and TRBJ2-2; absent DNA, TCRdb's TRBD1 call cannot be checked. Germline V CDR1 and CDR2: SNHLY, FYNNEI. This CDR3 comprises 14 residues. CDR3 amino acids: CASTDRENTGELFF. The full variable domain, with the rest looked up from reference TRBV2 and TRBJ2-2, is EPEVTQTPSHQVTQMGQEVILRCVPISNHLYFYWYRQILGQKVEFLVSFYNNEISEKSEIFDDQFSVERPDGSNFTLKIRSTKLEDSAMYFCASTDRENTGELFFGEGSRLTVL.

V is TRBV5-5 and J is TRBJ1-1; TCRdb gives TRBD1 as the D gene, but with no DNA this cannot be confirmed. CDR1 and CDR2 (germline): SGHKS, YYEKEE (reference sequence). This CDR3 region has 15 residues. CDR3 residues: CASSSGDKPNTEAFF.

The chain has TRBV14 and TRBJ2-7; TCRdb's D call of TRBD2 is untestable without DNA. The CDR3 sequence is 12 residues long. Germline V gene lookup returns CDR1 SGHDN and CDR2 FVKESK. CDR3 loop: CASSQEGEEQYF. Together with reference TRBV14 and TRBJ2-7, the CDR3 gives the full variable domain: EAGVTQFPSHSVIEKGQTVTLRCDPISGHDNLYWYRRVMGKEIKFLLHFVKESKQDESGMPNNRFLAERTGGTYSTLKVQPAELEDSGVYFCASSQEGEEQYFGPGTRLTVT.

This chain joins TRBV12-3 or TRBV12-4 and TRBJ2-7; TCRdb gives TRBD1 as the D gene, but with no DNA this cannot be confirmed. CDR3 length: 11 amino acids. The CDR3 loop is CASSTRGEQYF.

The chain has TRBV19 and TRBJ2-1. Germline loops: CDR1 LNHDA, CDR2 SQIVND (reference sequence). The CDR3 length is 13 residues. This CDR3 reads CASRRLPYNEQFF.

This chain links TRBV7-8 with TRBJ2-3; TCRdb designates TRBD1, a call that cannot be tested without DNA. The germline V gene encodes CDR1 SGHVS and CDR2 FQNEAQ. The CDR3 loop spans 13 amino acids. This CDR3 is CASSIRGGDTQYF.

The chain uses TRBV6-2 or TRBV6-3 and TRBJ2-1; no DNA is available, so the TRBD2 call from TCRdb remains unchecked. CDR3 length: 14 residues. Germline values: CDR1 MNHEY, CDR2 SVGEGT. CDR3 residues: CASSGPWGYNEQFF.

V and J are TRBV6-2 or TRBV6-3 and TRBJ2-7; TCRdb picks TRBD1, but there is no DNA to check that call. The CDR3 is made up of 15 amino acids. Germline CDR1 is MNHEY and CDR2 is SVGEGT. The CDR3 region is CASRHPTGLGGEQYF.

V usage is TRBV29-1 and J usage is TRBJ2-7; the TCRdb call, TRBD1, lacks DNA for checking. Germline V lookup: CDR1 SQVTM, CDR2 ANQGSEA. CDR3 size: 13 residues. The CDR3 loop reads CSAGVPGAYEQYF.

The chain uses TRBV19 and TRBJ2-7; as DNA is missing, the TRBD1 call by TCRdb cannot be tested. CDR1 is LNHDA and CDR2 is SQIVND in the germline V gene (reference sequence). The CDR3 has 15 amino acids. The CDR3 reads CASSIGQGASYEQYF.

CDR3 residues: CASRDRAYSPLHF. The V and J genes are TRBV2 and TRBJ1-6. CDR3 length: 13 residues. Germline values: CDR1 SNHLY, CDR2 FYNNEI.

This clonotype ranks as medium-sized in terms of frequency. The chain couples TRBV6-5 to TRBJ2-2; TCRdb's assignment of TRBD1 cannot be checked, as there is no DNA. The length of the CDR3 is 17 residues. The germline V gene has CDR1 MNHEY and CDR2 SVGAGI. The CDR3 region is CASSYSTRERATGELFF.

This chain uses TRBV14 with TRBJ2-7; with no DNA, the TCRdb D assignment of TRBD1 cannot be verified. This CDR3 is built from 15 residues. Germline CDR1 reads SGHDN; CDR2 reads FVKESK. The CDR3 loop is CASSHIQGHSYEKYF.

The rearrangement joins TRBV12-3 or TRBV12-4 to TRBJ2-1; TCRdb returns TRBD2, unconfirmable since there is no DNA. This CDR3 has 15 amino acids. The chain's CDR3 is CASIDSLSSYNEQFF.

J is TRBJ2-7 and V is TRBV27. Germline CDR1 and CDR2: MNHEY and SMNVEV (reference sequence). The CDR3 runs 14 residues. CDR3 sequence reads: CASSFWGESYEQYF.